This T cell receptor (beta chain) appears in the sequencing data of a study of blood T cell repertoires in COVID-19. Study at large: Donors in the United States, Italy and Spain gave samples during acute or convalescent COVID-19. PBMCs, B-cell-depleted T cells, or T cells were the source of the cDNA or gDNA that made up the material.

The germline gives CDR1 MDHEN, CDR2 SYDVKM. The CDR3 contains 15 residues. The J segment lost 5 bases and the V segment lost 4 bases, leaving 6 bases of the junction unmatched. In the original workflow: Cell counts per sample came from amplifying reference gene primers. The repertoire was sequenced with immunoSEQ multiplex PCR; TCRdb's copy has only in-frame clones and lacks some. V, J and clone size reflect that table, while D and trimming were determined from the DNA. This sample carries 150,000 or so clones, approximately 85% of them seen once, and the ten largest clones take approximately 7.7%. Sample: peripheral blood. The clonotype comes from a man between 35 and 55 years old who had recovered from COVID-19. The chain employs TRBV28 and TRBJ2-5; TRBD1 aligns across 11 bases. CDR3 loop: CASSWGQGVFETQYF. The CDR3 nucleotides read TGTGCCAGCAGTTGGGGACAGGGGGTGTTTGAGACCCAGTACTTC. The complete variable domain, with remaining parts taken from reference TRBV28 and TRBJ2-5, reads DVKVTQSSRYLVKRTGEKVFLECVQDMDHENMFWYRQDPGLGLRLIYFSYDVKMKEKGDIPEGYSVSREKKERFSLILESASTNQTSMYLCASSWGQGVFETQYFGPGTRLLVL.